This T cell receptor beta chain was identified in a study of CD8 T cells in ankylosing spondylitis. Findings of the study overall: Some motif variants had been reported before (in reactive arthritis synovial fluid and blood). One TCR beta motif, made up of roughly 8 highly homologous variants, appeared characteristic of ankylosing spondylitis blood.

This clonotype was detected only a few times. Its antigen is unidentified. In making TCR beta libraries, quantitative 5'-RACE with molecular barcodes was used. MiXCR was run by TCRdb on the 5' RACE reads, yielding one entry per CDR3 protein. The profile shows about 360,000 distinct CDR3 sequences, roughly 20% of them singletons. Losses at the gene ends were 0 bases for V and 6 bases for J; bases not matched to a gene: 7. From germline, CDR1 is SGDLS and CDR2 YYNGEE. The CDR3 covers 16 residues. This TCR was sampled from a male donor with ankylosing spondylitis or in good health (not recorded which). Sequencing used blood, either unsorted or a sorted T cell fraction (not recorded which). The J gene is TRBJ2-1, the V gene TRBV9, with TRBD2 identical over 9 bases. CDR3 in amino acids: CASSVEGSGGSNEQFF. DNA for the CDR3: TGTGCCAGCAGCGTAGAAGGGAGCGGGGGGTCCAATGAGCAGTTCTTC.